These 20 T cell receptor beta chains were sequenced from one sample in a study of T-cell reconstitution after alpha-beta-depleted transplantation in children. Unique molecular identifiers were built into the TCRbeta library. TCRdb ran MiXCR on the PCR reads and lists one entry per CDR3 protein. The sample contains over 85,000 distinct CDR3 sequences, about 7.5% of which appear only once. This specimen consisted of PBMCs, obtained before TCRalphabeta/CD19-depleted stem cell transplant. The receptors originated from a boy aged 2-15 years with acute lymphoblastic leukemia, due to receive a stem cell transplant.

A note on this clonotype: Possible read error: a much larger clone is one base away. The genes are TRBV4-1 and TRBJ2-3; D is perhaps TRBD2 (6 bases). The CDR3 is 18 amino acids. Per the germline V gene, CDR1 is MGHRA and CDR2 is YSYEKL. Trimming took 0 bases from V and 0 from J, leaving 16 bases between them. CDR3 nucleotides: TGCGCCAGCAGCCAAGACCCCGGGCTAGCGAGTAGCACAGATACGCAGTATTTT. Translated: CASSQDPGLASSTDTQYF.

In this sample, this clonotype turned up a few times. The chain carries TRBV18 and TRBJ2-7; D assignment may be TRBD1 or TRBD2 (5 bases each). There are 16 residues in the CDR3. CDR1 and CDR2 from the germline V gene are KGHSH and LQKENI. Between the trimmed V and J ends, which lost 5 bases and 2 bases, there was a span of 19 bases. In DNA form, the CDR3 reads TGTGCCAGCTCATTCGATCCGGGGACCGTAACCTACGAGCAGTACTTC. Protein: CASSFDPGTVTYEQYF.

In this sample, this clonotype turned up many times. V gene TRBV2 combines with J gene TRBJ2-1, with D maybe TRBD1 (6 bases). The V end lost 2 bases, the J end lost 4 bases, and 15 bases lay between the germline ends. CDR1 and CDR2 from the germline V gene are SNHLY and FYNNEI. The CDR3 is made up of 16 amino acids. The CDR3 spells CASSEMVGARYNEQFF. CDR3 DNA sequence: TGTGCCAGCAGTGAAATGGTGGGGGCCCGTTACAATGAGCAGTTCTTC.

The sample holds many counts of this clonotype. The chain uses TRBV5-6 and TRBJ2-3; D uncertain. V lost 3 bases and J 5 bases, leaving 16 bases between the germline ends. This CDR3 comprises 15 residues. Germline V gene lookup returns CDR1 SGHDT and CDR2 YYEEEE. The CDR3 bases are TGTGCCAGCAGCTATTATATGGGGTTAGAAGATACGCAGTATTTT. As protein: CASSYYMGLEDTQYF.

This clonotype has a handful of counts. The V and J genes are TRBV7-9 and TRBJ1-1, with D unresolved. Germline CDR1 and CDR2: SEHNR and FQNEAQ (reference sequence). CDR3 size: 14 residues. V dropped 1 base and J dropped 2 bases, with 8 bases sitting between them. The DNA of the CDR3 is TGTGCCAGCAGCTTAGATCCCGGAAACACTGAAGCTTTCTTT. Translated: CASSLDPGNTEAFF.

This clonotype has ten or more counts. V gene TRBV7-2 combines with J gene TRBJ2-3; D remains ambiguous. From germline, CDR1 is SGHTA and CDR2 FQGNSA. Between the trimmed V and J ends, which lost 2 bases and 5 bases, there was a span of 11 bases. The CDR3 spans 14 residues. CDR3 sequence: CASSLKWGGDTQYF. In DNA, the CDR3 is TGTGCCAGCAGCTTAAAGTGGGGTGGAGATACGCAGTATTTT. The variable domain in full, with the rest retrieved from reference TRBV7-2 and TRBJ2-3, is GAGVSQSPSNKVTEKGKDVELRCDPISGHTALYWYRQSLGQGLEFLIYFQGNSAPDKSGLPSDRFSAERTGGSVSTLTIQRTQQEDSAVYLCASSLKWGGDTQYFGPGTRLTVL.

This clonotype was detected many times. This chain links TRBV5-1 with TRBJ1-1; maybe TRBD1 (5 bases). Trimming removed 4 bases at V and 1 base at J, with 11 bases between. The CDR3 is 14 residues long. CDR1 is SGHRS, CDR2 YFSETQ, per germline. The CDR3 DNA follows: TGCGCCAGCAGCGTGAGGGACGGGAACACTGAAGCTTTCTTT. Amino acids: CASSVRDGNTEAFF.

This clonotype was seen repeatedly, ten times or more. The chain recombines TRBV12-3 or TRBV12-4 with TRBJ1-5; D not resolved. The CDR3 covers 11 residues. Trimming removed 1 base from V and 5 bases from J, with 0 bases in between. The CDR3 loop is CASSLDQPQHF. Written as DNA, the CDR3 is TGTGCCAGCAGTTTAGATCAGCCCCAGCATTTT.

This clonotype was counted only a few times. This chain uses TRBV15 with TRBJ2-7; D might be TRBD1 (6 bases). The V end was cut by 8 bases, the J end by 2 bases, with 16 bases between. This CDR3 region has 14 residues. Germline CDR1 and CDR2: LNHNV and YYDKDF (reference sequence). The CDR3 sequence: CATSQSTGTYEQYF. The CDR3 region has the DNA TGTGCCACCTCCCAATCGACAGGAACCTACGAGCAGTACTTC.

This clonotype was observed at least ten times. The gene calls are TRBV5-4 and TRBJ2-2; D is undetermined. The germline gives CDR1 SGHNT, CDR2 YYREEE (reference sequence). The CDR3 is made up of 14 amino acids. The germline V and J ends were trimmed by 4 bases and 8 bases, with 15 bases remaining between them. The CDR3: CASSGGDQRGELFF. CDR3 in DNA: TGTGCCAGCAGCGGCGGCGATCAGAGGGGGGAGCTGTTTTTT.

The chain has TRBV12-3 or TRBV12-4 and TRBJ2-5; D is undetermined. Trimming shortened V by 6 bases and J by 5 bases, and 16 bases separated the two germline ends. The CDR3 sequence is 14 residues long. The CDR3 sequence: CASRPPDGRETQYF. The CDR3 bases are TGTGCCAGCAGACCCCCCGATGGGCGGGAGACCCAGTACTTC.

This clonotype has a handful of counts. The CDR3 nucleotides read TGTGCCAGCAGCTCCCCGGGACACCTCAACTATGGCTACACCTTC. It is translated as CASSSPGHLNYGYTF. This chain links TRBV12-3 or TRBV12-4 with TRBJ1-2; D perhaps matches TRBD1 (6 bases). The CDR3 is made up of 15 amino acids. The germline V and J ends were trimmed by 6 bases and 2 bases, with 16 bases remaining between them.

This clonotype was seen many times. The chain links TRBV12-3 or TRBV12-4 to TRBJ1-5; 7 bases line up with TRBD1. The junction had 8 bases not matched to a gene; V was cut back by 6 bases and J by 6 bases. The CDR3 runs 14 residues. The CDR3 here is CASSTGDRSQPQHF. In DNA form, the CDR3 reads TGTGCCAGCAGCACAGGGGACCGCTCTCAGCCCCAGCATTTT.

This clonotype has at least ten counts. This sequence joins TRBV12-3 or TRBV12-4 and TRBJ2-2; D is unresolved. The CDR3 has 15 residues. The V gene lost 5 bases and the J gene lost 1 base, with 11 bases spanning the gap. CDR3 sequence reads: CASSKDGLNTGELFF. The CDR3, as DNA: TGTGCCAGCAGTAAGGACGGCCTGAACACCGGGGAGCTGTTTTTT.

This clonotype showed up many times. CDR3 amino acids: CASSYSNGGLNTEAFF. The CDR3 DNA reads TGTGCCAGCAGTTACTCGAATGGGGGATTGAACACTGAAGCTTTCTTT. The chain is built from TRBV6-2 or TRBV6-3 and TRBJ1-1; D is perhaps TRBD1 (5 bases). V gave up 0 bases and J gave up 0 bases, with 11 bases separating them. From germline, CDR1 is MNHEY and CDR2 SVGEGT. The CDR3 consists of 16 residues.

This clonotype was observed a handful of times. Written as DNA, the CDR3 is TGCAGTGCTAGAGATGACGGTCAGCCCCAGCATTTT. It translates to CSARDDGQPQHF. The chain is built from TRBV20-1 and TRBJ1-5, with D unclear. The V gene lost 0 bases and the J gene lost 6 bases, with 6 bases spanning the gap. Germline loops: CDR1 DFQATT, CDR2 SNEGSKA (reference sequence). This CDR3 has 12 residues.

This clonotype was counted at least ten times. The chain joins TRBV20-1 to TRBJ2-7; 7 bases agree with TRBD1. V shed 0 bases and J 2 bases; nucleotides not matched to a gene: 7. Germline V gene data show CDR1 as DFQATT and CDR2 as SNEGSKA (reference sequence). The CDR3 has 15 residues. This CDR3 is CSARDTRTGAYEQYF. CDR3 in DNA: TGCAGTGCTAGAGATACCAGGACAGGAGCCTACGAGCAGTACTTC.

This clonotype was seen many times. The chain carries TRBV12-3 or TRBV12-4 and TRBJ2-1; D is unresolved. This CDR3 has 15 amino acids. The ends were cut back, 1 base at V and 4 bases at J, with 11 bases in the middle. DNA for the CDR3: TGTGCCAGCAGTTTAGGAAGGTCGGAATACAATGAGCAGTTCTTC. The encoded protein is CASSLGRSEYNEQFF.

This clonotype was seen many times. The chain employs TRBV4-2 and TRBJ2-4, with 15 bases identical to TRBD2. The CDR3 is 16 residues long. The ends lost 1 base at V and 8 bases at J; junction bases unmatched: 3. The V gene's germline CDR1 is LGHNA and CDR2 YNFKEQ. The DNA for the CDR3 is TGTGCCAGCAGCCAAGGGACTAGCGGGGGGGCAGACATTCAGTACTTC. Protein: CASSQGTSGGADIQYF.

This clonotype is medium-sized by share. The V and J genes are TRBV12-3 or TRBV12-4 and TRBJ2-1, with D uncertain. Trimming left V 2 bases short and J 15 bases short, with 14 bases between. CDR3 length equals 12 residues. CDR3 DNA sequence: TGTGCCAGCAGTTTATCAGCAGGACCTGGGTTCTTC. Translated, it gives CASSLSAGPGFF.